This entry is about one T cell receptor (beta chain). These data are taken from a study of T cell repertoires in cytomegalovirus infection. This CDR3 region has 15 residues. V was clipped by 5 bases and J by 4 bases; unmatched bases: 9. One entry per CDR3 protein results from TCRdb running MiXCR on the reads. In the table there are 400,000 or so distinct CDR3 sequences, 31% of which are singletons. The sequence was collected from a human donor in good health (CMV status not recorded). Some clones in this sample may be carry-over from other donors' samples. The sequenced material came from PBMCs. This chain connects TRBV12-3 or TRBV12-4 to TRBJ2-5; 8 nucleotides line up with TRBD1. CDR3 bases: TGTGCCAGCAGTCTCCAGACAGGGGCGGCAGAGACCCAGTACTTC. Its protein is CASSLQTGAAETQYF.